This T cell receptor beta chain was recovered during a study of vaccination and CD4 T cells after COVID-19. Sequenced with the Oncomine TCR Beta short-read assay was DNA taken from cultured CD4+ T cells. TCRdb reprocessed the PCR reads via MiXCR and lists one record per CDR3 protein. The data contain about 19,000 distinct CDR3 sequences, under 60% of them singletons. The treatment here: approximately 11-day PBMC culture with coronavirus spike peptide pools or control peptides (ViraFEST assay). With around 10 ug/ml peptide pools and around 9.6 IU/ml IL-2, PBMCs were cultured at about 2 million per well. The CDR3 contains 17 residues. Germline values: CDR1 SGHTA, CDR2 FQGNSA. V gave up 2 bases and J gave up 0 bases, with 14 bases separating them. Study conclusions and caveats: A median of roughly 87% of reactive clones, in convalescent patients, became evident only post-vaccination.

Comments on this clonotype: Its antigen is still unknown.

The chain couples TRBV7-2 to TRBJ2-1, with D perhaps TRBD1 (5 bases). Source: CD4+ T cells from blood, cultured in vitro, taken after SARS-CoV-2 vaccination. This receptor was taken from a human donor who had recovered from COVID-19. CDR3 amino acids: CASSLNPQGVSYNEQFF. CDR3 coding DNA: TGTGCCAGCAGCTTAAATCCCCAGGGTGTCTCCTACAATGAGCAGTTCTTC.